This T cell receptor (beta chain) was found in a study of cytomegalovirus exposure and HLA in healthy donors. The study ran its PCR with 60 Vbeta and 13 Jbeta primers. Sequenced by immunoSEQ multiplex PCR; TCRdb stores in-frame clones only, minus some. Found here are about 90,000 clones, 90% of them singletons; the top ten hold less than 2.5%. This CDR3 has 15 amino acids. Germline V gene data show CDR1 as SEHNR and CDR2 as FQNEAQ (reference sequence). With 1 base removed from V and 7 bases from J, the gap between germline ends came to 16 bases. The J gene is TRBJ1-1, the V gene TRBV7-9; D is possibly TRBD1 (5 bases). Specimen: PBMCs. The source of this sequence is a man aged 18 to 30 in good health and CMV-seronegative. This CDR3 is CASSLDGTPGVEAFF. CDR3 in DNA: TGTGCCAGCAGCTTAGATGGTACTCCGGGGGTTGAAGCTTTCTTT.